This T cell receptor (beta chain) was captured by sequencing in a study of T cell responses to AZD1222 COVID-19 vaccine. For the study at large: Second doses that came at about 4 or about 12 weeks were put together. Study conclusions and caveats: Just a handful of AZD1222 recipients were seropositive at baseline. Spike-specific TCRs gained breadth and depth after people received two AZD1222 doses. Repertoire sampling occurred only after the peak T cell response.

With respect to this clone: Antigen specificity is unknown.

V trimming: 0 bases; J trimming: 2 bases; junction bases outside the gene matches: 7. CDR3 length: 17 residues. Germline CDR1 LNHNV, CDR2 YYDKDF (reference sequence). The protocol was immunoSEQ multiplex PCR, while the TCRdb copy is restricted to in-frame clones and leaves out a portion. This sample carries 130,000 or so clones, 93% of them seen once, and the ten largest clones take 5% to 6.5%. The source was peripheral blood, collected on day 0 of AZD1222 vaccination. This clonotype originated in an adult in good health. This chain joins TRBV15 and TRBJ1-3; 7 nucleotides agree with TRBD1. The DNA for the CDR3 is TGTGCCACCAGCAGAGAGTGGGTACAGGGGCCTGGAAACACCATATATTTT. Translated, it gives CATSREWVQGPGNTIYF.